This TCR beta chain is drawn from a study of blood T cells in healthy people across ages. Study results and caveats: Diversity of TCR beta per million T cells declined in a roughly linear way with age.

The use of a sample-barcoded 5' primer and a J-beta primer mix characterized a second PCR of roughly 7 to 12 cycles. A template-switch adaptor containing 12 random nucleotides labeled each cDNA molecule. TCRdb fed the 5' RACE reads into MiXCR, producing one record per CDR3 protein. The data contain roughly 1 million distinct CDR3 sequences, 20% to 25% of them singletons. Total RNA extracted from each sample amounted to at least 5.5 micrograms. This clonotype was seen only a few times. What it binds is not known. CDR3 length: 16 amino acids. The V and J ends lost 5 bases and 0 bases, in that order; junction bases with no gene match: 7. CDR1 SGHVS and CDR2 FQNEAQ come from the germline V gene. Separately, the same data were catalogued under a study of T cells of mothers and their children.

The source material was blood. This TCR derives from a girl aged 2 to 10 in good health. This chain uses TRBV7-8 with TRBJ2-4, with 7 bases that match TRBD1. CDR3 loop: CASSPDRALAKNIQYF. In DNA form, the CDR3 reads TGTGCCAGCAGCCCCGACAGGGCTCTAGCCAAAAACATTCAGTACTTC.